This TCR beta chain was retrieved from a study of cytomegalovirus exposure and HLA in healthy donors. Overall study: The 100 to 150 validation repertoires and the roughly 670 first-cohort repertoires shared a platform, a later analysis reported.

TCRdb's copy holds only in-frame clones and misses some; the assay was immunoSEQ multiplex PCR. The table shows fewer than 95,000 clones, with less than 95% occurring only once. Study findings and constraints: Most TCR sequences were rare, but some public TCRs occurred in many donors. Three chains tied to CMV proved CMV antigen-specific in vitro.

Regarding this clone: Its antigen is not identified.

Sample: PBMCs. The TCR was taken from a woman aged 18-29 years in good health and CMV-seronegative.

CDR3 region: CASTTSQGSTEAFF. CDR3 nucleotide sequence: TGTGCCAGTACCACCTCACAGGGTTCCACTGAAGCTTTCTTT. V usage is TRBV19 and J usage is TRBJ1-1; possible D gene TRBD1, 6 bases. The CDR3 runs 14 residues. V lost 7 bases to trimming and J lost 4 bases, with 16 bases between them. Germline V gene sequence: CDR1 LNHDA, CDR2 SQIVND (reference sequence).